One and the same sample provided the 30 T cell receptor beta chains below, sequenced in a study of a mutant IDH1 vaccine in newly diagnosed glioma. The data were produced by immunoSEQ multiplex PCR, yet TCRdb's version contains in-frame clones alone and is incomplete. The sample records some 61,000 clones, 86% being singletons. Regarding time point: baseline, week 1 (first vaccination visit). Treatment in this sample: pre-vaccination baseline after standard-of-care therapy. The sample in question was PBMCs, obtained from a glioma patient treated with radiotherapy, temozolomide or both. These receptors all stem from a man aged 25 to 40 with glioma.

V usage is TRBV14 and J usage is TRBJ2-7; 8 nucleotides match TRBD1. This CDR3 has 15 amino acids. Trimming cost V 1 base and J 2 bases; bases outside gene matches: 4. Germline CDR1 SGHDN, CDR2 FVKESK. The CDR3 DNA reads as TGTGCCAGCAGCCAAGGGACAGGGCCCACCTACGAGCAGTACTTC. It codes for CASSQGTGPTYEQYF.

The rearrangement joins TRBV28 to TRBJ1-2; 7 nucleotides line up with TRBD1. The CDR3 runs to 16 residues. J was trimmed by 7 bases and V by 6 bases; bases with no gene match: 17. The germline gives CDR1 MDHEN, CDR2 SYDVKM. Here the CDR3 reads CASRGIDRVSLRGYTF. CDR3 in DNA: TGTGCCAGCAGGGGGATTGACAGGGTTTCATTGCGTGGCTACACCTTC.

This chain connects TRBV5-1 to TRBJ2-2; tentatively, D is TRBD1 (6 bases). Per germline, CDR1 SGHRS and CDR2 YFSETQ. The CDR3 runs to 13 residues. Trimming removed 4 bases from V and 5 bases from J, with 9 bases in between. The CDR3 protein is CASSPQGTGELFF. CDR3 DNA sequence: TGCGCCAGCAGCCCACAGGGAACCGGGGAGCTGTTTTTT.

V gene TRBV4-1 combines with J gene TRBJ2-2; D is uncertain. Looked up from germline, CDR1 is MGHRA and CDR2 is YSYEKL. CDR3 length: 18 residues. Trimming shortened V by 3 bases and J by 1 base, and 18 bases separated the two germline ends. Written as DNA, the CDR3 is TGCGCCAGCAGCCAGGGCCGGGCCAGAGGATTGAACACCGGGGAGCTGTTTTTT. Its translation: CASSQGRARGLNTGELFF.

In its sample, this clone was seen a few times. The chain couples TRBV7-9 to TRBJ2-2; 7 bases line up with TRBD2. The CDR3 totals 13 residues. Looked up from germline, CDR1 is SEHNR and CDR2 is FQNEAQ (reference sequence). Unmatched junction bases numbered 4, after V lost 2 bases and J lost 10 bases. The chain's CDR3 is CASSLTGGAELFF. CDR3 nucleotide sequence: TGTGCCAGCAGCTTAACGGGGGGAGCGGAGCTGTTTTTT.

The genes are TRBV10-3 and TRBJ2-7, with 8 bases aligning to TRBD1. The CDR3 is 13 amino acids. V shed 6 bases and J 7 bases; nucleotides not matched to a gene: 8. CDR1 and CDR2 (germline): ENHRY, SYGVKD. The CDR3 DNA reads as TGTGCCATCAGACCAGACAGGGGTGGAGAGCAGTACTTC. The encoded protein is CAIRPDRGGEQYF.

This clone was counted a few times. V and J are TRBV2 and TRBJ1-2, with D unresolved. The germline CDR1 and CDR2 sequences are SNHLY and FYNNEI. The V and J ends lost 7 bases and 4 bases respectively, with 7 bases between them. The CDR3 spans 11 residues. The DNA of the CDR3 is TGTGCCAGCAAGCTAGGCTATGGCTACACCTTC. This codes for CASKLGYGYTF.

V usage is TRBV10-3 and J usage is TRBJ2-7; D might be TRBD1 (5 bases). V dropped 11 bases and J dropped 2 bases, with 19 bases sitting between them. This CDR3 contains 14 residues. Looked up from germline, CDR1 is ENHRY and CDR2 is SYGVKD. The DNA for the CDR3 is TGTGCCGTCCTACCCAGAAGGGGTACCTACGAGCAGTACTTC. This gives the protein CAVLPRRGTYEQYF.

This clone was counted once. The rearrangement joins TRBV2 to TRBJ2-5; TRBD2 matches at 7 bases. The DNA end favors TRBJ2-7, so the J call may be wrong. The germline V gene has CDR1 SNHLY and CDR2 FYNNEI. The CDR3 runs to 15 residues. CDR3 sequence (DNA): TGTGCCAGCAGTGATGGGGCGGCGGGGGACTACGAGCAGTACTTC. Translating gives CASSDGAAGDYEQYF.

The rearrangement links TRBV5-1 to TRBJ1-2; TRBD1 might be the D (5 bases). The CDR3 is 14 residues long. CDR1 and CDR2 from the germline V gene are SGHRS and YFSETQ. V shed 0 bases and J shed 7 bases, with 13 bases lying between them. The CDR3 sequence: CASSLEGPIGGYTF. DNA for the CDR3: TGCGCCAGCAGCTTGGAGGGGCCTATAGGTGGCTACACCTTC.

Written as DNA, the CDR3 is TGTGCCATCAGTGGGTCAGGAGGGCCACGTTCACCCCTCCACTTT. Translating gives CAISGSGGPRSPLHF. The chain has TRBV10-3 and TRBJ1-6; D remains ambiguous. V was clipped by 4 bases and J by 9 bases, with 16 bases between them. Per germline, CDR1 ENHRY and CDR2 SYGVKD. The CDR3 runs to 15 residues.

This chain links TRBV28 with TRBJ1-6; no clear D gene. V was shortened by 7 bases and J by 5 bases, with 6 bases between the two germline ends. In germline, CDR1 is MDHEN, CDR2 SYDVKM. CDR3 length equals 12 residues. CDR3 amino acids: CASIDHNSPLHF. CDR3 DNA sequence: TGTGCCAGCATCGACCATAATTCACCCCTCCACTTT.

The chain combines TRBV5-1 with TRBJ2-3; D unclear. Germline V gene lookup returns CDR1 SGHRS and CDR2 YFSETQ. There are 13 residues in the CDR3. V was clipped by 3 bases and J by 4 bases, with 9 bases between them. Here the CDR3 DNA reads TGCGCCAGCAGCTACGTAGGACCAGATACGCAGTATTTT. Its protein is CASSYVGPDTQYF.

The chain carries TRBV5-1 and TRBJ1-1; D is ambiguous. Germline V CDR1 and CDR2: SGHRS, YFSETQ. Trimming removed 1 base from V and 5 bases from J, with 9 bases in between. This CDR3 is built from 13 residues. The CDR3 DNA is TGCGCCAGCAGCTTGTGGCCTGGAACTGAAGCTTTCTTT. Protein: CASSLWPGTEAFF.

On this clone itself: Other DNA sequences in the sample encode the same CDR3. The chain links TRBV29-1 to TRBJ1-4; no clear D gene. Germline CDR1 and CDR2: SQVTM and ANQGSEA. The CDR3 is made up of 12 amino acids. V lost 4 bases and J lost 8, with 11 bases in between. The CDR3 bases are TGCAGCGTTGCTCTGGTCGGGGAAAAACTGTTTTTT. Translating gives CSVALVGEKLFF.

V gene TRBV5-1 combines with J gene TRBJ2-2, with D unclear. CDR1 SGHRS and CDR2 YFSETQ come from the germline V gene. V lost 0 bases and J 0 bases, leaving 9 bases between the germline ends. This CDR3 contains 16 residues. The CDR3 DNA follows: TGCGCCAGCAGCTTGGACGGCTACGCGAACACCGGGGAGCTGTTTTTT. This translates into CASSLDGYANTGELFF.

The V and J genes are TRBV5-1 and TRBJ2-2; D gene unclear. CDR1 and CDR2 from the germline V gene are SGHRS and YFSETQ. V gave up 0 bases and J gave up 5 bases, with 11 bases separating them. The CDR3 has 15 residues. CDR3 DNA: TGCGCCAGCAGCTTGGGGCTAGTCGGGACCGGGGAGCTGTTTTTT. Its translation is CASSLGLVGTGELFF.

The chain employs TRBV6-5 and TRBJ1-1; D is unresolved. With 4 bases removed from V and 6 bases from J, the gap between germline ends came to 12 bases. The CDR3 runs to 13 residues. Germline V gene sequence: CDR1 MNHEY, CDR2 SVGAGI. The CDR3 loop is CASSLREGSEAFF. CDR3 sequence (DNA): TGTGCCAGCAGTTTGAGGGAGGGTTCTGAAGCTTTCTTT.

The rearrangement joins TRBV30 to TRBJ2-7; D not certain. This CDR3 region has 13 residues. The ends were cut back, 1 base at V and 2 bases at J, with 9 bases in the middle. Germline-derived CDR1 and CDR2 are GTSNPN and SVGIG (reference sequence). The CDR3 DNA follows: TGTGCCTGGAGTGCCGGGTTGCCCTACGAGCAGTACTTC. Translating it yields CAWSAGLPYEQYF.

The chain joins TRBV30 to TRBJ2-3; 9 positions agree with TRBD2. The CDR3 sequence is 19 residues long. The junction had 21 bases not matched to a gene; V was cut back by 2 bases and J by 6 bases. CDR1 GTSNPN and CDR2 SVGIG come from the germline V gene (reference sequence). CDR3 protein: CAWSSGGITGTRFFDTQYF. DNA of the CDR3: TGTGCCTGGAGTAGCGGGGGGATCACCGGGACTAGATTTTTCGATACGCAGTATTTT.

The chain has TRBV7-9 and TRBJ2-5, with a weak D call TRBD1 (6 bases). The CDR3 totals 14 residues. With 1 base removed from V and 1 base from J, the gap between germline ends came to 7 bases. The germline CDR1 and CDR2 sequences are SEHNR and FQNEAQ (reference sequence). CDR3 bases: TGTGCCAGCAGCTTAGGGACAGCCCAAGAGACCCAGTACTTC. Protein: CASSLGTAQETQYF.

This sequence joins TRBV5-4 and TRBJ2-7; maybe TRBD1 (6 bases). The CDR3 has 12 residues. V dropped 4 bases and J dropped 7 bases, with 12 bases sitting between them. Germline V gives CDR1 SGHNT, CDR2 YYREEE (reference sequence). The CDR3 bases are TGTGCCAGCAGCGACAGGATCCAGGAGCAGTACTTC. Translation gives CASSDRIQEQYF.

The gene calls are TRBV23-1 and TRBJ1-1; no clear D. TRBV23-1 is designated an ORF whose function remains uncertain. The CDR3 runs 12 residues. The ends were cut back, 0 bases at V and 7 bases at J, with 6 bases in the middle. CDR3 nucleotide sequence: TGCGCCAGCAGTCAATCGTACAGTGAAGCTTTCTTT. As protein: CASSQSYSEAFF.

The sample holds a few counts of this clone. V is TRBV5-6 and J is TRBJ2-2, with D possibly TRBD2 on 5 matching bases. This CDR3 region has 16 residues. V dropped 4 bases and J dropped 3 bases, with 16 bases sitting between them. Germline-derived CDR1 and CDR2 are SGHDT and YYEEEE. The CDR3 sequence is CASSPAEGRDTGELFF. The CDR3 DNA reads TGTGCCAGCAGCCCGGCTGAGGGAAGGGACACCGGGGAGCTGTTTTTT.

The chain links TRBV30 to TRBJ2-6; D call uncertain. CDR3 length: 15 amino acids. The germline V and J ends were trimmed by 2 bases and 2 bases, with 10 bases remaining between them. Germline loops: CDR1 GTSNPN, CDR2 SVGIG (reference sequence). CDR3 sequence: CAWSSIKAGANVLTF. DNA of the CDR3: TGTGCCTGGAGTTCTATAAAGGCTGGGGCCAACGTCCTGACTTTC.

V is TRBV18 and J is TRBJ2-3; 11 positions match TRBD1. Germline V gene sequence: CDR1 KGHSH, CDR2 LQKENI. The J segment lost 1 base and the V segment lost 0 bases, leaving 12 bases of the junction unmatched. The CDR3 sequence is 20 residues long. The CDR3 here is CASSPPKGQGGFGGTDTQYF. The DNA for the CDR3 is TGTGCCAGCTCACCACCAAAGGGACAGGGGGGGTTTGGTGGCACAGATACGCAGTATTTT.

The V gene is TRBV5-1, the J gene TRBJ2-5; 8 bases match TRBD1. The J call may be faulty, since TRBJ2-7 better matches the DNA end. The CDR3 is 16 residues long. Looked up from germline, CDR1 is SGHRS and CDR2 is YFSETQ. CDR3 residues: CASSGGPGTGFYEQYF. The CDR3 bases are TGCGCCAGCAGCGGCGGGCCGGGGACAGGCTTTTACGAGCAGTACTTC.

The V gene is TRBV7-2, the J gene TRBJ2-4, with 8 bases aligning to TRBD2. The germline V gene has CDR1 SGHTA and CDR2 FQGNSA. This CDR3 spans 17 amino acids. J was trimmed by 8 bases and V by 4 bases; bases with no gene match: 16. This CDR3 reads CASSSRFGRAGGDIQYF. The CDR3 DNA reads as TGTGCCAGCAGCTCCCGCTTTGGAAGAGCCGGGGGGGACATTCAGTACTTC.

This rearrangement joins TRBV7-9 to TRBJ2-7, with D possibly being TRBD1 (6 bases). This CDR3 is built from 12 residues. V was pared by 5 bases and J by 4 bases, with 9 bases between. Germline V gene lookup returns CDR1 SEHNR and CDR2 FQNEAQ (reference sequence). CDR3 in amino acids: CASSRDRYEQYF. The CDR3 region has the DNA TGTGCCAGCAGCCGTGACAGGTACGAGCAGTACTTC. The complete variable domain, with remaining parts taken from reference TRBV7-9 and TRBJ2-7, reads DTGVSQNPRHKITKRGQNVTFRCDPISEHNRLYWYRQTLGQGPEFLTYFQNEAQLEKSRLLSDRFSAERPKGSFSTLEIQRTEQGDSAMYLCASSRDRYEQYFGPGTRLTVT.

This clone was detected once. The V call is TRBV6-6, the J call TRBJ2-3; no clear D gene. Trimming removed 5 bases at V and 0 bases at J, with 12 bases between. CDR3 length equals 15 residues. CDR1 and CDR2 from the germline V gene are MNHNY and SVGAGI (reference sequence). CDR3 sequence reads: CASSPSFPSTDTQYF. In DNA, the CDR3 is TGTGCCAGCAGTCCCTCATTTCCTAGCACAGATACGCAGTATTTT.